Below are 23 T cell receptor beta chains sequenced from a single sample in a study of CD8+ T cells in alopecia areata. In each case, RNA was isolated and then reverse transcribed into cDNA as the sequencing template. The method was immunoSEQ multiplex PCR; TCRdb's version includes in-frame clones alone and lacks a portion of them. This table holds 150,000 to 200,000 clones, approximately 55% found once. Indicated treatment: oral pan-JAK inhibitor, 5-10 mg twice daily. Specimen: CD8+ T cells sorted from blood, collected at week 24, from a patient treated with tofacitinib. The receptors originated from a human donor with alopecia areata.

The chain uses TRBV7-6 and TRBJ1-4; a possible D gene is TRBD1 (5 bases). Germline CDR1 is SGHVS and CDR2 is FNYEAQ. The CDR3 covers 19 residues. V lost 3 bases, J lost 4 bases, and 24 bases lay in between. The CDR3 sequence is CASSLVSRRQTGLNEKLFF. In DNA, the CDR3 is TGTGCCAGCAGCTTGGTGTCACGTAGGCAGACGGGACTTAATGAAAAACTGTTTTTT.

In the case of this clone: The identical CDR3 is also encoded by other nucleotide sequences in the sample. The chain's CDR3 is CASSVGDSYEQYF. CDR3 nucleotide sequence: TGTGCCAGCAGCGTGGGGGACTCCTACGAGCAGTACTTC. The V call is TRBV9, the J call TRBJ2-7; D may match TRBD1 or TRBD2 (5 bases each). CDR1 and CDR2 (germline): SGDLS, YYNGEE. The V and J ends lost 2 bases and 0 bases respectively, with 6 bases between them. The length of the CDR3 is 13 residues.

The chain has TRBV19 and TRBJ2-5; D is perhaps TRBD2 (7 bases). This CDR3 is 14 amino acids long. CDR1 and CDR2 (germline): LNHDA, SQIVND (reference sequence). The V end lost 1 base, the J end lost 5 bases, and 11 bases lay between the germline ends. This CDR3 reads CASSIAGGMETQYF. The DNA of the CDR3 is TGTGCCAGTAGTATAGCGGGGGGCATGGAGACCCAGTACTTC.

The CDR3 spells CASSSLPSGGVNEQFF. In nucleotides, the CDR3 is TGTGCCAGCAGCAGCCTTCCTAGTGGGGGTGTCAATGAGCAGTTCTTC. This chain joins TRBV5-6 and TRBJ2-1, with D perhaps assigned TRBD1 or TRBD2 (5 bases each). Per the germline V gene, CDR1 is SGHDT and CDR2 is YYEEEE. The CDR3 consists of 16 residues. V lost 4 bases to trimming and J lost 6 bases, with 20 bases between them.

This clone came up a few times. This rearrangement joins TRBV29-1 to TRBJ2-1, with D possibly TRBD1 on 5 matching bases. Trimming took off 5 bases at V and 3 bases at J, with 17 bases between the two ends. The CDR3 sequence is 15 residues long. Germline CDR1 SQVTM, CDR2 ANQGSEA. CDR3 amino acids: CSVIPLGADYNEQFF. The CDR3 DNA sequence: TGCAGCGTTATCCCGCTAGGGGCGGACTACAATGAGCAGTTCTTC.

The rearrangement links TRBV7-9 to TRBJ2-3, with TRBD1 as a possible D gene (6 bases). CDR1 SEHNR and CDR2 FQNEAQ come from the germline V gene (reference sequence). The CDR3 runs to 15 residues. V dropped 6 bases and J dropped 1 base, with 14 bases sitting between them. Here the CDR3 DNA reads TGTGCCAGCAGTTCTAAAGGACAGCGCACAGATACGCAGTATTTT. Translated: CASSSKGQRTDTQYF.

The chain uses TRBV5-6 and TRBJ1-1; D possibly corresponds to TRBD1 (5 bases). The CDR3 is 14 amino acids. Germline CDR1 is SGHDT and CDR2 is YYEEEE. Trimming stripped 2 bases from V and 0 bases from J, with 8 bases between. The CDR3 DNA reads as TGTGCCAGCAGCTTCGGGGGGGTGAACACTGAAGCTTTCTTT. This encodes CASSFGGVNTEAFF.

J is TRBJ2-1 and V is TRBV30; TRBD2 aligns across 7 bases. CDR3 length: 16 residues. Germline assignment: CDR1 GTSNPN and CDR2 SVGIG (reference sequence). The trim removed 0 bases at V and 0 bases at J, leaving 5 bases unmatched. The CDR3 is CAWSVPLAVSYNEQFF. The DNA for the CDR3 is TGTGCCTGGAGTGTACCTCTAGCGGTCTCCTACAATGAGCAGTTCTTC.

This chain's CDR3 is CASSQVGGAVRKLFF. The CDR3 DNA reads as TGCGCCAGCAGCCAAGTTGGAGGTGCGGTGAGAAAACTGTTTTTT. The chain couples TRBV4-3 to TRBJ1-4; no clear D. From germline, CDR1 is LGHNA and CDR2 YSLEER. The CDR3 length is 15 residues. The V end lost 1 base, the J end lost 10 bases, and 16 bases lay between the germline ends.

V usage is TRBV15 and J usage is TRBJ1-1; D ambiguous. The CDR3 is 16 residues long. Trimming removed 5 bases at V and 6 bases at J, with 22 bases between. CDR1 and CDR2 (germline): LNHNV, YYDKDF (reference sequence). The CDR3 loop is CATSEVLEALSAEAFF. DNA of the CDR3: TGTGCCACCAGCGAGGTGCTGGAAGCCCTCTCCGCTGAAGCTTTCTTT.

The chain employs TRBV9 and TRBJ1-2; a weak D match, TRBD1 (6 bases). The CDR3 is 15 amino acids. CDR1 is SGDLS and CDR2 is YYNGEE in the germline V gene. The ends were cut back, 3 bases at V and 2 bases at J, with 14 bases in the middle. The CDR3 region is CASSGFQGTNYGYTF. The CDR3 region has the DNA TGTGCCAGCAGCGGGTTTCAGGGGACGAACTATGGCTACACCTTC.

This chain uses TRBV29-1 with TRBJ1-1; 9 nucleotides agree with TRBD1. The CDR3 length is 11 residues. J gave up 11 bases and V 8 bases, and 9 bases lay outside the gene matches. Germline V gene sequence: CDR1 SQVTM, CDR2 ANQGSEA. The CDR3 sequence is CSSTWTGDAFF. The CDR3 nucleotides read TGCAGCTCTACTTGGACAGGGGACGCTTTCTTT. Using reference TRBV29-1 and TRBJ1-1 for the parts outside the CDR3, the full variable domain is SAVISQKPSRDICQRGTSLTIQCQVDSQVTMMFWYRQQPGQSLTLIATANQGSEATYESGFVIDKFPISRPNLTFSTLTVSNMSPEDSSIYLCSSTWTGDAFFGQGTRLTVV.

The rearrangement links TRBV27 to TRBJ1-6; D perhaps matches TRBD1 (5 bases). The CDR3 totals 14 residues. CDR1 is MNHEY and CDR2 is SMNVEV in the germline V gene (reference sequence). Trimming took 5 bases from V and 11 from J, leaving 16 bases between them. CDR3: CASSLRDGLTPLHF. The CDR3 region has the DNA TGTGCCAGCAGTCTCCGGGACGGACTAACACCCCTCCACTTT.

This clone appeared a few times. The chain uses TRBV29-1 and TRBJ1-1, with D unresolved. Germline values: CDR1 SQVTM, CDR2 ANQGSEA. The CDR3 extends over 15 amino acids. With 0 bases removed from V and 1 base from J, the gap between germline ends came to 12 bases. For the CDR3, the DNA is TGCAGCGTTGAAGATAAGGCAATTAAGAACACTGAAGCTTTCTTT. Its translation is CSVEDKAIKNTEAFF.

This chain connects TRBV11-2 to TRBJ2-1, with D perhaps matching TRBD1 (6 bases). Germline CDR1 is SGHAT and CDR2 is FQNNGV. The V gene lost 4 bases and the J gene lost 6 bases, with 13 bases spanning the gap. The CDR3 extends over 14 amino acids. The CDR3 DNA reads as TGTGCCAGCAGCTACGTACCAGGGGTCAATGAGCAGTTCTTC. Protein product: CASSYVPGVNEQFF.

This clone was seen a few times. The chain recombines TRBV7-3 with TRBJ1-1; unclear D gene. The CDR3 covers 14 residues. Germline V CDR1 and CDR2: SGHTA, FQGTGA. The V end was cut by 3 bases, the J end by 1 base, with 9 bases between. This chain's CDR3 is CASSFLGQNTEAFF. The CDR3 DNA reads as TGTGCCAGCAGCTTCCTTGGGCAGAACACTGAAGCTTTCTTT.

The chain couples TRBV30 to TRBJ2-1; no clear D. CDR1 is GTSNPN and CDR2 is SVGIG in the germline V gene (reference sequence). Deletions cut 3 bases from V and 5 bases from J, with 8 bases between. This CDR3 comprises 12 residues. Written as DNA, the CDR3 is TGTGCCTGGAGAATTTGGAACAATGAGCAGTTCTTC. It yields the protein CAWRIWNNEQFF.

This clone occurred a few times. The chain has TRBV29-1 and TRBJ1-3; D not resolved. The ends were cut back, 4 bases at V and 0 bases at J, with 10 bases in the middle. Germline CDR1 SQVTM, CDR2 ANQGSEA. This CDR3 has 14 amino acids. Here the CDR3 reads CSVGGYPSGNTIYF. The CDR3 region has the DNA TGCAGCGTTGGGGGATATCCCTCTGGAAACACCATATATTTT.

DNA of the CDR3: TGCAGCGTTCTCTGGGAGACCGGGGAGCTGTTTTTT. It specifies CSVLWETGELFF. The chain recombines TRBV29-1 with TRBJ2-2, with D possibly being TRBD2 (5 bases). CDR1 SQVTM and CDR2 ANQGSEA come from the germline V gene. V was clipped by 5 bases and J by 5 bases, with 9 bases between them. The CDR3 contains 12 residues.

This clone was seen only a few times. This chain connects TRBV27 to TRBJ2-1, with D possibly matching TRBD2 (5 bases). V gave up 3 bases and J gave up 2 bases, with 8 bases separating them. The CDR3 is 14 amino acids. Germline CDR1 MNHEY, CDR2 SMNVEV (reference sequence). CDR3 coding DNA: TGTGCCAGCAGTTTCGGGGATACCTACAATGAGCAGTTCTTC. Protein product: CASSFGDTYNEQFF.

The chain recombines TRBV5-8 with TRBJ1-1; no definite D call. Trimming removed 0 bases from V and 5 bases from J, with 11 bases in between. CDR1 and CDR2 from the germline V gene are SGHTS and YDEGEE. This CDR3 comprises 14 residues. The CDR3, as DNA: TGTGCCAGCAGCTTGGGAGGAGGTGGGACTGAAGCTTTCTTT. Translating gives CASSLGGGGTEAFF.

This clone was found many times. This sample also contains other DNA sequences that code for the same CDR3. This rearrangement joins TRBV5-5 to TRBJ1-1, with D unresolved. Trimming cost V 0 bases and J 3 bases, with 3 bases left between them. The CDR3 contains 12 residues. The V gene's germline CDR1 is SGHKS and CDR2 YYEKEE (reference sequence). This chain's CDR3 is CASSLGDTEAFF. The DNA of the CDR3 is TGTGCCAGCAGCTTGGGGGACACTGAAGCTTTCTTT.

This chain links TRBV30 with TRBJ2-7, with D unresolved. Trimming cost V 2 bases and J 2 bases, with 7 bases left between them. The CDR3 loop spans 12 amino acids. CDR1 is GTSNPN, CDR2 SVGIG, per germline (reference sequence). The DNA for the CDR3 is TGTGCCTGGAGTTCGGACCCCTACGAGCAGTACTTC. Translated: CAWSSDPYEQYF.